The sequence of this T cell receptor (beta chain) was determined in a study of neurological immune-mediated disorders. A single record per CDR3 protein comes from TCRdb applying MiXCR to the 5' RACE reads. The table records about 80,000 distinct CDR3 sequences, approximately 6% of them present only once. This clonotype was counted at least ten times. The time point: longitudinal time-point 2. The receptor was derived from an older woman with multiple sclerosis. Source material: PBMCs.

The CDR3 loop is CSAREGAVNEQFF. The CDR3 coding sequence is TGCAGTGCTAGAGAGGGGGCGGTTAATGAGCAGTTCTTC. The J gene is TRBJ2-1, the V gene TRBV20-1; D perhaps matches TRBD1 (6 bases). The CDR3 is 13 residues long. Trimming shortened V by 0 bases and J by 7 bases, and 10 bases separated the two germline ends. The V gene's germline CDR1 is DFQATT and CDR2 SNEGSKA (reference sequence).